This paragraph covers one TCR beta chain sequence. Its antigen remains unidentified. Per-nucleotide qualities are absent, and no much larger clonotype sits a single base away. For CDR1 and CDR2, the germline V gene lists MNHNS and SASEGT. The CDR3 sequence holds 16 residues, the cysteine and phenylalanine included. Solely the CDR3 DNA is kept, with 48 bases framed from the first base. Relative to germline, V is missing 4 bases and J is missing 2 bases, with 7 bases of the junction outside any gene match. TCRbeta CDR3 regions were amplified from genomic DNA using the immunoSEQ Assay, a bias-controlled multiplex PCR. The authors' pipeline ran thus. The number of nucleated cells in each sample was estimated from the amplification of reference gene primers within the assay. Sequence reads were collapsed and filtered to measure the absolute abundance of every unique TCRbeta CDR3 rearrangement. For each sample, productive Simpson clonality was calculated as the square root of Simpson's diversity index across productive rearrangements. The clones in this table, taken by TCRdb from immuneACCESS, are in-frame only. Not every clone is retained; where verified, under half of the shortfall comes from an unresolved V gene, and the cause of the rest is unknown. V and J calls and clone size are those listed in that table; D and trimming were worked out from the DNA. The sample table holds some 300,000 clones, of which 88% were seen once. Approximately 2% of the sample lies in the top ten.

Participants in the prospective study were aged roughly 18 to 90 years, lived in about two dozen United States geographic areas, and enrolled through a virtual design. In the prospective study, cohorts were assigned on the basis of participant-reported clinical history obtained from a screening survey and a study questionnaire. Each participant in the prospective study had whole blood, serum and a nasopharyngeal or oropharyngeal swab collected by mobile phlebotomists. Participants in the prospective study had the option to provide additional blood draws and questionnaires over an approximately 2-month period. Before DNA extraction, prospective study blood samples were shipped either frozen or at room temperature. This sample is part of a study of blood T cell repertoires in COVID-19 (dated by TCRdb to between 2020 and 2021). Background for the entire study: For ImmuneRACE Cohort 3, a participant was defined as recovered based on two consecutive negative NP/OP PCR tests, clearance by a healthcare professional, or resolution of symptoms. Where available, HLA class I and class II types were obtained from metadata supplied by the sample provider rather than from assay-based typing. Sample metadata almost always included a de-identified subject ID, COVID-19 status, age in years and sex. The dataset comprised deeply sampled blood TCRbeta repertoires from subjects exposed to, actively infected with, or recovered from COVID-19. Samples from collaborators originated in the United States, Italy and Spain and spanned both the acute and convalescent phases of COVID-19. The samples were drawn from two sources: the first 160 participants of the ongoing ImmuneRACE study, and 1,200 or so subjects contributed by 6 global collaborators. The prospective study material was composed of cDNA or gDNA derived from T cells, B-cell-depleted T cells, or PBMCs. A freely available public database, intended as a resource for researchers studying the immune response to SARS-CoV-2, is where the repertoires were released.

The research as a whole found: The quantity of clinical and demographic metadata differed by source and by participant and was supplied without curation.

Specimen: PBMCs or T cells enriched from blood (not recorded which). The rearranged segments are TRBV6-1 and TRBJ2-7, and 11 bases in between align with TRBD2. The receptor's source is a woman in her sixties in a cohort exposed to, infected with or recovered from COVID-19 (not recorded which). The CDR3 has the sequence CASSAQSSGRAYEQYF. Read as DNA, the sequence is TGTGCCAGCAGTGCCCAGAGTAGCGGGAGGGCCTACGAGCAGTACTTC.